The sequence of this TCR beta chain was determined in a study of cytomegalovirus exposure and HLA in healthy donors (dated by TCRdb to about 2017). As for the study more broadly: In an earlier analysis of 550 to 750 of the donors, under 300 Gb of sequence data and 90 million to 130 million unique TCR beta sequences from roughly 200 million T cells were reported. A later analysis re-examined previously published TCR beta repertoires from more than 650 donors and added high-resolution HLA genotyping to investigate patterns of TCR occurrence. HLA typing included class I and class II loci at four-digit resolution. Donor age, sex, ethnicity and CMV serostatus were compiled alongside the repertoire data. Across 398 genotyped donors of the cohort, an average of approximately 200,000 unique TCR beta nucleotide sequences per donor were sequenced, and roughly 17% of those sequences were non-productive. The study aimed to test whether cataloging public T cell receptors could reveal signatures of past pathogen exposure. The number of typed donors differed by locus: about 629-640 for A, B, C, DRB1 and DQB1; 500 to 550 for DQA1; some 590 for DPA1; and 400 to 480 for DPB1. About 5 DR-DQ haplotypes were handled as single units for association and clustering, since linkage in the cohort was strong. Using immunosequencing, the study profiled T cell repertoires from 640 or so subjects and related those repertoires to cytomegalovirus serostatus. To predict cytomegalovirus infection status, the study brought together high-throughput TCR immunosequencing, statistical association of individual TCRs with disease status, and machine learning. Among the roughly 400 genotyped donors, about 83% belonged to the genetic ancestry cluster associated with self-reported Caucasian donors. The later analysis used no new phenotypic data to find candidate immune exposures, relying instead on TCR beta sequences and their occurrence across donors. An earlier analysis of nearly 600 of the donors applied high-throughput TCR beta sequencing to assess whether each TCR beta V gene segment acted as functional or pseudogenic. Genome-wide SNP genotypes for about 65% of the roughly 670 donors were used in a later genetic analysis, which treated that subset as a discovery cohort. An early release covering roughly 580 HLA-typed donors comprised approximately 300 gigabases of sequencing data and tens of millions of unique TCR sequences. A separate validation cohort of roughly 110 different subjects was used in addition to the roughly 700-subject first cohort. Every discovery cohort repertoire had been produced on one sequencing platform. Broad study findings and their caveats: Cytomegalovirus status was reported to be diagnosed by the classifier with high specificity and sensitivity in both the original and validation cohorts. In a later analysis, HLA-associated TCR beta chains were found to be more clonally expanded and to have lower generation probabilities than equally common non-associated chains. In a later genetic analysis, a missense DCLRE1C variant was associated with V-gene and J-gene trimming of TCR beta chains, and the association was replicated in an independent cohort. A later analysis associated 16,951 TCR beta sequences with specific HLA alleles at a false discovery rate of 0.05. Roughly uniform sequencing depth across donors was assumed in presence/absence analyses, although this assumption may not hold. The cohort was sequenced for TCR beta chains only, and without alpha or paired-chain data the features that could be detected were limited. Most CMV-associated TCR beta chains appeared to be HLA-restricted in a later analysis, and the HLA associations seemed to be driven largely by CMV exposure. CMV serostatus was the only immune exposure information available for the cohort. Because some donors lacked HLA typing at each locus, the association tests relied only on the typed subset. A further reported finding was that TCR beta sequences accurately predicted the HLA-A and HLA-B alleles for most subjects in the first cohort. According to the authors, the approach could potentially be generalized to other disease states and immunological phenotypes. According to a later analysis, TCR association rates differed among HLA loci, with DRB1 alleles showing the most associated TCRs and HLA-C alleles showing the fewest. A cluster of highly shared sequence variants was judged likely to represent a technical artifact of the sequencing pipeline. A total of 150 to 200 TCR beta chains were listed by the study as associated with cytomegalovirus. In an earlier analysis of some 540 of the donors, most TCR beta V segments appeared in productive rearrangements about 90% or about 30% of the time, broadly matching IMGT annotations. Some IMGT-functional V segments, including TRBV6-2 and TRBV6-3, could not be distinguished by the 87-base-pair reads and were therefore excluded. Correlated functional status among segregating V segments might reflect linkage disequilibrium, but an unknown experimental factor could not be ruled out. Assigning TCR associations to individual alleles was difficult when HLA alleles, especially DR and DQ, strongly co-occurred. The earlier analysis of 450 to 700 of the donors excluded 15 to 20 rarely observed V segments, including chromosome 9 orphons, because counts were too low. In a later analysis, several top co-occurrence clusters were reported to appear linked to parvovirus B19, influenza, CMV and Epstein-Barr virus. A later genetic analysis reported fewer N-insertions in productive TCRs among donors in an Asian-associated ancestry cluster than the approximately 700-donor mean. While some public TCRs were present in many individuals, most TCR sequences turned up only very rarely across donors. In vitro tests confirmed that a few of the cytomegalovirus-associated TCR beta chains recognize cytomegalovirus antigens.

In total, approximately 700 healthy bone marrow donors made up the cohort. At the time of sampling, all cohort members were nominally healthy, though unrecorded immune exposures were likely present. The donor tested CMV seronegative, placing the donor among the 350 or so seronegative members of the cohort. A peripheral blood sample was collected from each donor, and TCR beta sequencing was performed on peripheral blood mononuclear cells. The Qiagen DNeasy Blood Extraction Kit was used to extract genomic DNA from the blood cell samples. The library was built by means of the immunoSEQ multiplex PCR assay. For the multiplex PCR, a mixture combining 60 forward primers for TCR Vbeta segments and 13 reverse primers for TCR Jbeta segments was used. The CDR3 region of rearranged TCR beta genes was amplified from genomic DNA by a multiplex PCR assay. The amplified TCR beta libraries were sequenced on the Illumina HiSeq System as 87-base-pair reads. Concerning the study's data processing: A later analysis counted some 80 million unique TCR beta chains across the 650 to 800 repertoires, and some 11 million of these chains were shared by at least two donors. To remove PCR and sequencing errors, raw reads were error-corrected and collapsed into unique sequences using a nearest-neighbor algorithm that merged closely related sequences. V, D and J gene segments were assigned by aligning CDR3 sequences to IMGT reference sequences. For a sequence to be retained, at least a six-nucleotide match to both a V gene segment and a J gene segment was required. A rearrangement was called productive if the CDR3 had no stop codons and remained in frame with V and J, and every other rearrangement was called non-productive. Following IMGT convention, CDR3 was defined as the stretch from the second conserved V-encoded cysteine up to the conserved J-encoded phenylalanine. Sequences without an unambiguous match to a single V gene segment were excluded from the earlier analysis of a few hundred of the donors. An earlier analysis of several hundred of the donors classified V segments as functional when productive rearrangements were above 56.7% and as segregating when the standard deviation between donors was above 5%. A statistical classification framework was developed to diagnose cytomegalovirus status using the catalog of TCR beta chain sequences. A later analysis assigned V and J genes by comparing TCR nucleotide sequences with IMGT/GENE-DB human TR gene sequences. In a later analysis, CDR3 sequences and most-parsimonious VDJ recombination scenarios were assigned using the TCRdist pipeline. A later analysis defined each TCR beta chain by its CDR3 amino acid sequence plus V-gene family, and excluded reads lacking a unique V-gene family. In a later analysis, around 650 highly shared, low-generation-probability nucleotide sequences were removed to address suspected cross-contamination and a sequencing artifact. For each public chain, a later analysis derived a clonal expansion index from normalized ranks of inferred template counts within each repertoire. Generation probabilities in a later analysis came from a VDJ recombination model fitted to out-of-frame rearrangements, and those results were checked against IGoR. In a later analysis, hypergeometric tests were used to score TCR-TCR, TCR-HLA and TCR-CMV co-occurrence, with a repertoire-size bias correction applied to TCR pairs. To estimate false discovery rates, a later analysis permuted the HLA or CMV assignments 20 times. In a later analysis, co-occurring TCRs were grouped with DBSCAN, and TCRdist sequence similarity was added when clustering was performed within HLA-allele-positive subsets. Repertoires with fewer than 30,000 or more than 120,000 public chains, plus five repertoires with anomalous nucleotide sharing, were excluded from co-occurrence clustering. Here the immuneACCESS table is served through TCRdb, limited to in-frame sequences with V and J called. Missing clones are a known gap in these copies; in checked studies unresolved V genes cover under half, and the rest lacks a known reason. That table furnishes V, J and clone size, whereas the DNA furnished D and trimming. Present in this sample are around 91,000 clones, 60% to 80% of which were seen just once. 3% to 3.5% of the sample comes from the top ten.

The CDR3 contains 16 residues, cysteine and phenylalanine counted. Only CDR3 DNA is held: 48 bases, read in frame from base 1. Reading the germline V gene gives CDR1 MNHEY and CDR2 SVGAGI. V ends up 0 bases short and J 4 bases short, with an unmatched junction base count of 7. As regards this clone: Its antigen target is currently unknown. The input lacks base qualities; no much larger clone sits a single base away.

The V gene is TRBV6-5 and the J gene is TRBJ2-3, with 7 middle bases fitting TRBD2. This TCR derives from a man in his sixties in good health and CMV-seronegative. The sequencing sample was made of PBMCs. The sequenced DNA: TGTGCCAGCAGTTACTCGGGGCGGGGAGGGTCAGATACGCAGTATTTT. This is translated as CASSYSGRGGSDTQYF.